This T cell receptor beta chain was sequenced during a study of molecular identifiers for immune sequencing clone quantification. The study, taken as a whole, reports: The study reportedly detected spiked Jurkat TCR RNA from one cell among over 950,000 naive cells. Clones above 20 RNA copies contained over 98% of effector molecules but under 1% of naive ones.

Sorting captured naive CD8 T cells as CD8+CD4-CCR7+CD45RA+. Bulk TCR library preparation followed previously described methods with listed TCR primers. One entry per CDR3 protein, called by TCRdb with MiXCR from the PCR reads. In the table there are more than 6,000 distinct CDR3 sequences, about 16% of which are singletons. This clonotype was seen a few times. Its specificity is not known. The sample comprised naive CD8+ T cells from blood, with Jurkat cell RNA spiked in. Regarding subset: FACS-sorted CD8+CD4-CCR7+CD45RA+ naive T cells. This clonotype was sampled from a human donor in good health. Some libraries in this study had Jurkat cell RNA spiked in.

The CDR3 DNA sequence: TGCAGCGTCCCGACAGGGATGAACACTGAAGCTTTCTTT. Translating gives CSVPTGMNTEAFF. This chain links TRBV29-1 with TRBJ1-1; TRBD1 matches at 7 bases. The CDR3 runs 13 residues. The J segment lost 0 bases and the V segment lost 6 bases, leaving 4 bases of the junction unmatched. From germline, CDR1 is SQVTM and CDR2 ANQGSEA.